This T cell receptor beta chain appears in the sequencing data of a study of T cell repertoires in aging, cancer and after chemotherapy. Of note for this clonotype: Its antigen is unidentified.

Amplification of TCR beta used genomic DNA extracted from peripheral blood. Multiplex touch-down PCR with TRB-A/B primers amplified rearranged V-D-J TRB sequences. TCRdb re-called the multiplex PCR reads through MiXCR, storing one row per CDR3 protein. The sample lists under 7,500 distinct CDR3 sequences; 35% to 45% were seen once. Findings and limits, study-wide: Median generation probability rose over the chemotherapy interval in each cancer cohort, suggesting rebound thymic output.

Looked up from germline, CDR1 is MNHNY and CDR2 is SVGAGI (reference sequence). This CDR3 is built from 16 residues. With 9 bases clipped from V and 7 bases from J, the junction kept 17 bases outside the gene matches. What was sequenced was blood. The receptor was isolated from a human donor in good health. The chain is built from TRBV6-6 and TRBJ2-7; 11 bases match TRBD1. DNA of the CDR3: TGTGCCAGTAGTGAAACGCGCTGGGACAGGGGGTCGGAGCAGTACTTC. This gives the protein CASSETRWDRGSEQYF.